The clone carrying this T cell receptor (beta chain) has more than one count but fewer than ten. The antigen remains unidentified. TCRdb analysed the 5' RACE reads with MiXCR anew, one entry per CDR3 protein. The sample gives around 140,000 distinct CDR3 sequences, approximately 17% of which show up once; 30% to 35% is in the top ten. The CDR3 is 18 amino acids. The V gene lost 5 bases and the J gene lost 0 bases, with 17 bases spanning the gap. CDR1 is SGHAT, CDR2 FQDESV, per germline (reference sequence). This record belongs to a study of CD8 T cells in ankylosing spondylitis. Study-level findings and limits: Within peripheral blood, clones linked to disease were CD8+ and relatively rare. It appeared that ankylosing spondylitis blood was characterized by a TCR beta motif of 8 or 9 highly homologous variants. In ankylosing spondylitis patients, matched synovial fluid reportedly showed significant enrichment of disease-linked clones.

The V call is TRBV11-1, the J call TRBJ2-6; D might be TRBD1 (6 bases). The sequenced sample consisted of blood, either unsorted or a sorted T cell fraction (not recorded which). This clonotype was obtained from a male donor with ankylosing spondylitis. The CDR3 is CASSPRDTISSGANVLTF. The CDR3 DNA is TGTGCCAGCAGCCCCCGGGACACAATCAGCTCTGGGGCCAACGTCCTGACTTTC.